This is a list of T cell receptor beta chains from one sample in a study of cytomegalovirus exposure and HLA in healthy donors. Clones were read by immunoSEQ multiplex PCR, and TCRdb kept only the in-frame ones, dropping some. The table lists 180,000 or so clones, about three quarters of them singletons. Sequencing used PBMCs. The receptors were gathered from a man over 45 in good health and CMV-seropositive. CDR3s include the opening cysteine and the closing phenylalanine or tryptophan. D genes are given only for firm matches. Rows give clone size only sometimes, using once, few, many, or a class for an expanded clone.

D gene: NA
clone size: once
V gene: TRBV9
J gene: TRBJ2-3
CDR3 DNA: TGTGCCAGCAGCCCCACACCTTCCCGGGCAGATACGCAGTATTTT
CDR3 protein: CASSPTPSRADTQYF

D gene: NA
clone size: NA
V gene: TRBV7-8
J gene: TRBJ1-3
CDR3 DNA: TGTGCCAGCAGCTGGGCCAGGGACTCCAAGTCCGGAAACACCATATATTTT
CDR3 protein: CASSWARDSKSGNTIYF

D gene: TRBD2
clone size: NA
V gene: TRBV28
J gene: TRBJ2-7
CDR3 DNA: TGTGCCAGCAGGGGAGCGGGGGCCGACTCCTACGAGCAGTACTTC
CDR3 protein: CASRGAGADSYEQYF

D gene: NA
clone size: few
V gene: TRBV2
J gene: TRBJ1-1
CDR3 DNA: TGTGCCAGCGTGGGGACAGAAGCTTTCTTT
CDR3 protein: CASVGTEAFF

D gene: NA
clone size: NA
V gene: TRBV6-5
J gene: TRBJ2-1
CDR3 DNA: TGTGCCAGCAGTTCCATTCCGCCAGGGGACTATCAACAGTTCTTC
CDR3 protein: CASSSIPPGDYQQFF

D gene: TRBD2
clone size: NA
V gene: TRBV28
J gene: TRBJ2-7
CDR3 DNA: TGTGCCAGCAGCCGTCAGCTTACTAGCGGGCTACTAAGGAACGAGCAGTACTTC
CDR3 protein: CASSRQLTSGLLRNEQYF

D gene: NA
clone size: NA
V gene: TRBV5-4
J gene: TRBJ1-1
CDR3 DNA: TGTGCCAGCAGCAAGGACGGGGGTGACACTGAAGCTTTCTTT
CDR3 protein: CASSKDGGDTEAFF

D gene: TRBD1
clone size: NA
V gene: TRBV4-3
J gene: TRBJ2-7
CDR3 DNA: TGCGCCAGCAGCCAAGATCGACAGGGCACCTACGAGCAGTACTTC
CDR3 protein: CASSQDRQGTYEQYF

D gene: NA
clone size: NA
V gene: TRBV4-1
J gene: TRBJ2-1
CDR3 DNA: TGCGCCAGCAGCCCCGGGACACCGAATGACAATGAGCAGTTCTTC
CDR3 protein: CASSPGTPNDNEQFF

D gene: NA
clone size: NA
V gene: TRBV11-2
J gene: TRBJ2-5
CDR3 DNA: TGTGCCAGCAGCTTAGGGCCGCTCCAAGAGACCCAGTACTTC
CDR3 protein: CASSLGPLQETQYF

D gene: NA
clone size: NA
V gene: TRBV5-1
J gene: TRBJ2-4
CDR3 DNA: TGCGCCAGCAGCTTGGACCGGGGTTACCTAGCCAAAAACATTCAGTACTTC
CDR3 protein: CASSLDRGYLAKNIQYF

D gene: NA
clone size: NA
V gene: TRBV15
J gene: TRBJ2-5
CDR3 DNA: TGTGCCACCAGCAGAGATGAACAGGCGCCGGCGTACTTC
CDR3 protein: CATSRDEQAPAYF

D gene: TRBD1
clone size: NA
V gene: TRBV28
J gene: TRBJ1-1
CDR3 DNA: TGTGCCAGCAGGGCAGGGGGCTCTGAAGCTTTCTTT
CDR3 protein: CASRAGGSEAFF

D gene: TRBD1
clone size: NA
V gene: TRBV28
J gene: TRBJ2-7
CDR3 DNA: TGTGCCAGCAGCTCCGGGCCCTACCAGGGGGAGTACTTC
CDR3 protein: CASSSGPYQGEYF

D gene: TRBD1
clone size: NA
V gene: TRBV7-9
J gene: TRBJ1-2
CDR3 DNA: TGTGCCAGCAGTCACCAGGGGGCGAAGGGCTACACCTTC
CDR3 protein: CASSHQGAKGYTF

D gene: TRBD1
clone size: NA
V gene: TRBV14
J gene: TRBJ1-6
CDR3 DNA: TGTGCCAGCAGCCAGGGACAGGGGATTAATTCACCCCTCCACTTT
CDR3 protein: CASSQGQGINSPLHF

D gene: TRBD1
clone size: NA
V gene: TRBV18
J gene: TRBJ2-1
CDR3 DNA: TGTGCCAGCTCACGCACACAACAGGGGAAGGGTGAGCAGTTCTTC
CDR3 protein: CASSRTQQGKGEQFF

D gene: NA
clone size: NA
V gene: TRBV9
J gene: TRBJ1-2
CDR3 DNA: TGTGCCAGCAGCGGACCGGGACGCGGGAGCCCCAACTATGGCTACACCTTC
CDR3 protein: CASSGPGRGSPNYGYTF

D gene: NA
clone size: NA
V gene: TRBV4-1
J gene: TRBJ2-5
CDR3 DNA: TGCGCCAGCAGCCAAGAATGGGAGGAGGGAGCCCCCCACCAAGAGACCCAGTACTTC
CDR3 protein: CASSQEWEEGAPHQETQYF

D gene: TRBD2
clone size: NA
V gene: TRBV5-6
J gene: TRBJ2-1
CDR3 DNA: TGTGCCAGCAGCTTGCTGGGTCCGCGGGGGAATGAGCAGTTCTTC
CDR3 protein: CASSLLGPRGNEQFF

D gene: NA
clone size: NA
V gene: TRBV11-2
J gene: TRBJ2-7
CDR3 DNA: TGTGCCAGCAGCTACCGGCGGGGCGCAGTCGAGCAGTACTTC
CDR3 protein: CASSYRRGAVEQYF

D gene: NA
clone size: NA
V gene: TRBV6-5
J gene: TRBJ2-2
CDR3 DNA: TGTGCCAGCAGTGACCAGGGTTGGACCGGGGAGCTGTTTTTT
CDR3 protein: CASSDQGWTGELFF

D gene: TRBD1
clone size: NA
V gene: TRBV4-1
J gene: TRBJ1-4
CDR3 DNA: TGCGCCAGCAGCCAAGATGTGACAGGGGAGATTAGGGAAAAACTGTTTTTT
CDR3 protein: CASSQDVTGEIREKLFF

D gene: NA
clone size: NA
V gene: TRBV9
J gene: TRBJ1-4
CDR3 DNA: TGTGCCAGCAGCCCCCAGACAGCAACTAATGAAAAACTGTTTTTT
CDR3 protein: CASSPQTATNEKLFF

D gene: NA
clone size: once
V gene: TRBV4-1
J gene: TRBJ2-5
CDR3 DNA: TGCGCCAGCAGCCAAGATGTAGCGAAAGAGACCCAGTACTTC
CDR3 protein: CASSQDVAKETQYF

D gene: TRBD2
clone size: NA
V gene: TRBV4-2
J gene: TRBJ2-3
CDR3 DNA: TGTGCCAGCAGCCTCTATAGCGGGGGGGCTAGCACAGATACGCAGTATTTT
CDR3 protein: CASSLYSGGASTDTQYF

D gene: NA
clone size: NA
V gene: TRBV2
J gene: TRBJ1-3
CDR3 DNA: TGTGCCAGCAGTGTTATAGAGACGACTAACACCATATATTTT
CDR3 protein: CASSVIETTNTIYF

D gene: NA
clone size: NA
V gene: TRBV6-5
J gene: TRBJ1-2
CDR3 DNA: TGTGCCAGCAGGAAGTCAGGGGTTATTGACTATGGCTACACCTTC
CDR3 protein: CASRKSGVIDYGYTF

D gene: TRBD1
clone size: NA
V gene: TRBV27
J gene: TRBJ1-3
CDR3 DNA: TGTGCCAGCAGTTTGGGACAGGGGTACGGAAACACCATATATTTT
CDR3 protein: CASSLGQGYGNTIYF

D gene: NA
clone size: NA
V gene: TRBV2
J gene: TRBJ1-1
CDR3 DNA: TGTGCCAGCACCCTGAGGACTGAAGCTTTCTTT
CDR3 protein: CASTLRTEAFF

D gene: TRBD1
clone size: once
V gene: TRBV15
J gene: TRBJ2-6
CDR3 DNA: TGTGCCACCAGCAGAGGGTTGACAGGGGGGTCTGGGGCCAACGTCCTGACTTTC
CDR3 protein: CATSRGLTGGSGANVLTF

D gene: NA
clone size: NA
V gene: TRBV29-1
J gene: TRBJ2-3
CDR3 DNA: TGCAGCGTTGGTTGGCAGGGTGTAAACGTGGATACGCAGTATTTT
CDR3 protein: CSVGWQGVNVDTQYF

D gene: NA
clone size: NA
V gene: TRBV11-2
J gene: TRBJ2-7
CDR3 DNA: TGTGCCAGCAGCTTTGGGGGGGCGCGGCCGGACGAGCAGTACTTC
CDR3 protein: CASSFGGARPDEQYF

D gene: NA
clone size: NA
V gene: TRBV5-1
J gene: TRBJ2-7
CDR3 DNA: TGCGCCAGCAGCTCCGAGGACAGTTTCTCCTACGAGCAGTACTTC
CDR3 protein: CASSSEDSFSYEQYF

D gene: TRBD1
clone size: NA
V gene: TRBV5-1
J gene: TRBJ1-6
CDR3 DNA: TGCGCCAGCAGCTTGGACGGGGGACAGGGGGCGAATTCACCCCTCCACTTT
CDR3 protein: CASSLDGGQGANSPLHF

D gene: NA
clone size: NA
V gene: TRBV2
J gene: TRBJ1-3
CDR3 DNA: TGTGCCAGCAGGTACTCAGGGGAGTACTCTGGAAACACCATATATTTT
CDR3 protein: CASRYSGEYSGNTIYF

D gene: TRBD1
clone size: NA
V gene: TRBV5-1
J gene: TRBJ2-3
CDR3 DNA: TGCGCCAGCAGCCGGGGACAGACTAGCACAGATACGCAGTATTTT
CDR3 protein: CASSRGQTSTDTQYF

D gene: TRBD1
clone size: NA
V gene: TRBV9
J gene: TRBJ1-1
CDR3 DNA: TGTGCCAGCAGCGTAGGGGGCAGGGGGGCCAAGAACACTGAAGCTTTCTTT
CDR3 protein: CASSVGGRGAKNTEAFF

D gene: TRBD1
clone size: NA
V gene: TRBV29-1
J gene: TRBJ2-5
CDR3 DNA: TGCAGCGTTCGGAAGGACAGGCGAGAGACCCAGTACTTC
CDR3 protein: CSVRKDRRETQYF

D gene: TRBD1
clone size: NA
V gene: TRBV18
J gene: TRBJ1-2
CDR3 DNA: TGTGCCAGCTCAGCGGGACAGGGGGACTATGGCTACACCTTC
CDR3 protein: CASSAGQGDYGYTF

D gene: TRBD2
clone size: NA
V gene: TRBV29-1
J gene: TRBJ2-5
CDR3 DNA: TGCAGCGTTGCGGTTTCTAGCGGAGAGACCCAGTACTTC
CDR3 protein: CSVAVSSGETQYF

D gene: TRBD1
clone size: NA
V gene: TRBV7-2
J gene: TRBJ1-6
CDR3 DNA: TGTGCCAGCAGCGCCCGGACAGGGGTCTATAATTCACCCCTCCACTTT
CDR3 protein: CASSARTGVYNSPLHF

D gene: NA
clone size: NA
V gene: TRBV5-1
J gene: TRBJ1-1
CDR3 DNA: TGCGCCAGCAGCTGGGGGGGCAGGAACACTGAAGCTTTCTTT
CDR3 protein: CASSWGGRNTEAFF

D gene: NA
clone size: NA
V gene: TRBV7-9
J gene: TRBJ1-1
CDR3 DNA: TGTGCCAGCAGCCGAGGCGGTGAAGCTTTCTTT
CDR3 protein: CASSRGGEAFF

D gene: TRBD1
clone size: NA
V gene: TRBV2
J gene: TRBJ1-1
CDR3 DNA: TGTGCCAGCAGTGTGGGACAGGGGGCGGATCAGGCTTTCTTT
CDR3 protein: CASSVGQGADQAFF

D gene: TRBD1
clone size: few
V gene: TRBV28
J gene: TRBJ1-5
CDR3 DNA: TGTGCCAGCAGTTATGGGGACAGGGTCAGCAATCAGCCCCAGCATTTT
CDR3 protein: CASSYGDRVSNQPQHF